Here is one T cell receptor (beta chain) with its context. Germline-derived CDR1 and CDR2 are SEHNR and FQNEAQ (reference sequence). Trimming stripped 3 bases from V and 5 bases from J, with 19 bases between. The CDR3 contains 17 residues. These data come from a study of T cells in Graves' hyperthyroidism and ophthalmopathy. The source material, RNA transcripts, was used to amplify TCR beta CDR3 regions. The TCR CDR3 was amplified in a first-round RT-PCR using the HTBI primer set. TCRdb reprocessed the multiplex PCR reads with MiXCR, giving one entry per CDR3 protein. This table holds about 250,000 distinct CDR3 sequences, roughly 15% found once.

The chain has TRBV7-9 and TRBJ2-2; TRBD2 is a possible D gene (5 bases). The sequencing input was blood. This clonotype was sampled from a woman aged 45-60 years with Graves' hyperthyroidism that later progressed to Graves' ophthalmopathy. The CDR3 loop is CASSFSPPPRGTGELFF. The CDR3 nucleotides are TGTGCCAGCAGCTTCTCTCCCCCCCCACGAGGGACCGGGGAGCTGTTTTTT.